This is a list of T cell receptor beta chains from one sample in a study of metastatic and nonmetastatic thyroid tumors. With MiXCR, TCRdb called clones anew from the PCR reads. The sample consists of about 11,000 clones, 20% to 30% of them appearing once. Material for sequencing was tumor tissue. The receptors originated from a female donor with papillary thyroid cancer or a benign thyroid nodule (not recorded which). Some clones in this sample may be carry-over from other donors' samples. Each CDR3 is given without its conserved first and last residue.

j_call v_call cdr3_aa
TRBJ2-2 TRBV6-1 ASKEYRGRGSGELF
TRBJ1-6 TRBV20-1 SAWTGLDNSPLH
TRBJ1-2 TRBV11-2 ASSRDREYGYT
TRBJ2-1 TRBV2 ASTRDTTYNEQF
TRBJ2-2 TRBV6-1 ASKGAPDTGELF
TRBJ1-1 TRBV20-1 SAWDAITEAF
TRBJ1-6 TRBV12-3/TRBV12-4 ASSLGGTGNGSPLH
TRBJ1-3 TRBV6-1 ASRDILSGNTIY
TRBJ2-7 TRBV20-1 SAHPGRGVAPLTYEQY
TRBJ1-2 TRBV20-1 SARAPRGANYGYT
TRBJ1-2 TRBV28 ASITQGVYEYT
TRBJ1-2 TRBV6-1 ASSESVGTVGDRYGYT
TRBJ2-7 TRBV6-2/TRBV6-3 ASSYTQGVNEQY
TRBJ2-7 TRBV7-8 ASSREGGSGYEQY
TRBJ1-2 TRBV28 ASRGPGDADYGYT
TRBJ2-5 TRBV2 ASGATGVTQY
TRBJ1-1 TRBV3-1 ASSRGTGNTEAF
TRBJ2-1 TRBV20-1 SAQSGRVNEQF
TRBJ2-7 TRBV10-3 ATGAGTSGSARSYEQY
TRBJ2-1 TRBV14 ASSQELAGGAYNEQF
TRBJ2-3 TRBV30 AWGRTSLTDTQY
TRBJ1-5 TRBV30 AWSRGPGQPQH
TRBJ2-1 TRBV7-3 ASSLTPGLAYSEQF
TRBJ1-2 TRBV30 AWSMGVDSYGYT
TRBJ1-6 TRBV27 ASSPRTGSNSPLH
TRBJ2-2 TRBV2 ASSVGQGPGELF
TRBJ2-7 TRBV28 ASSVPGSAYEQY
TRBJ2-7 TRBV7-8 ASSLKTGAFYEQY
TRBJ2-3 TRBV9 ASSVGTGPPDTQY
TRBJ2-1 TRBV15 ATSEGTGVYNEQF
TRBJ2-1 TRBV20-1 SADSETSGNYNEQF
TRBJ1-1 TRBV6-1 ASSGPRGVTEAF
TRBJ2-1 TRBV3-1 ASSQDGARANEQF
TRBJ2-7 TRBV27 ASSRGRSYEQY
TRBJ1-1 TRBV27 ASSTTGGWTEAF
TRBJ2-7 TRBV28 ASSQSGTHYEQY
TRBJ2-1 TRBV6-5 ASSSNRISYNEQF
TRBJ2-1 TRBV2 ASRGRTADINNEQF
TRBJ1-6 TRBV4-1 ASSQGTGNNSPLH
TRBJ2-5 TRBV6-9 ASSLTGRETQY
TRBJ1-1 TRBV30 AWNGYTEAF